The 21 T cell receptor beta chains listed next were all sequenced from one sample in a study of blood T cell repertoires in COVID-19. Only in-frame clones appear in the TCRdb table, and some are missing; sequencing was by immunoSEQ multiplex PCR. The sample records 40,000 to 50,000 clones, roughly 87% being singletons. What was sequenced was peripheral blood. These receptors were collected from a human donor in a cohort sampled during active COVID-19.

This chain connects TRBV19 to TRBJ2-3; D perhaps matches TRBD1 (5 bases). CDR3 length: 15 amino acids. Germline CDR1 reads LNHDA; CDR2 reads SQIVND (reference sequence). V lost 9 bases to trimming and J lost 4 bases, with 20 bases between them. CDR3 bases: TGTGCCAGCAAACTCGCTAACTCAGGGCCAGATACGCAGTATTTT. This encodes CASKLANSGPDTQYF. Complete variable domain (other parts from reference TRBV19 and TRBJ2-3): DGGITQSPKYLFRKEGQNVTLSCEQNLNHDAMYWYRQDPGQGLRLIYYSQIVNDFQKGDIAEGYSVSREKKESFPLTVTSAQKNPTAFYLCASKLANSGPDTQYFGPGTRLTVL.

The chain couples TRBV6-6 to TRBJ2-3; 10 bases are a match to TRBD2. Per germline, CDR1 MNHNY and CDR2 SVGAGI (reference sequence). This CDR3 contains 16 residues. V trimming: 4 bases; J trimming: 1 base; junction bases outside the gene matches: 5. This CDR3 reads CASSSKRGGRTDTQYF. The CDR3 DNA follows: TGTGCCAGCAGTTCTAAGCGGGGGGGCCGCACAGATACGCAGTATTTT.

The J gene is TRBJ1-5, the V gene TRBV27; D gene unclear. Between the trimmed V and J ends, which lost 5 bases and 2 bases, there was a span of 7 bases. The CDR3 covers 13 residues. Germline V gives CDR1 MNHEY, CDR2 SMNVEV (reference sequence). CDR3 residues: CASSPGGNQPQHF. CDR3 nucleotides: TGTGCCAGCAGTCCCGGGGGCAATCAGCCCCAGCATTTT.

This clone came up once. The chain has TRBV5-6 and TRBJ1-2; D ambiguous. This CDR3 has 15 amino acids. CDR1 and CDR2 from the germline V gene are SGHDT and YYEEEE. V lost 2 bases to trimming and J lost 2 bases, with 13 bases between them. The CDR3 DNA is TGTGCCAGCAGCTTTTCGGACTCCAGAAACTATGGCTACACCTTC. Translation gives CASSFSDSRNYGYTF.

The chain uses TRBV10-3 and TRBJ1-2; TRBD1 matches at 8 bases. The germline V gene has CDR1 ENHRY and CDR2 SYGVKD. The CDR3 contains 13 residues. V shed 4 bases and J 3 bases; nucleotides not matched to a gene: 1. For the CDR3, the DNA is TGTGCCATCAGTGCGGGACAGGACTATGGCTACACCTTC. Translated, it gives CAISAGQDYGYTF.

DNA of the CDR3: TGTGCCAGCAGCCCAGAGGGGGGGGGTGCCTACGAGCAGTACTTC. Translating gives CASSPEGGGAYEQYF. The chain couples TRBV5-4 to TRBJ2-7, with D tentatively TRBD2 (7 bases). V was cut by 4 bases and J by 2 bases, with 16 bases left in between. Per germline, CDR1 SGHNT and CDR2 YYREEE (reference sequence). CDR3 size: 15 residues.

The rearrangement uses TRBV5-6 and TRBJ2-7; no clear D. Trimming pared 1 base from V and 5 bases from J, leaving 7 bases between. From germline, CDR1 is SGHDT and CDR2 YYEEEE. This CDR3 spans 12 amino acids. The CDR3 coding sequence is TGTGCCAGCAGCTTGCCAGGAAACGAGCAGTACTTC. Protein product: CASSLPGNEQYF.

V gene TRBV24-1 combines with J gene TRBJ1-5, with 12 bases lining up with TRBD1. There are 16 residues in the CDR3. With 5 bases clipped from V and 7 bases from J, the junction kept 8 bases outside the gene matches. Germline loops: CDR1 KGHDR, CDR2 SFDVKD. CDR3 region: CATSAGTGGDNQPQHF. The CDR3, as DNA: TGTGCCACCAGTGCTGGGACAGGGGGCGATAACCAGCCCCAGCATTTT.

The gene calls are TRBV7-2 and TRBJ2-1, with D possibly matching TRBD1 (6 bases). This CDR3 has 17 amino acids. Trimming left V 2 bases short and J 0 bases short, with 14 bases between. Germline values: CDR1 SGHTA, CDR2 FQGNSA. In DNA form, the CDR3 reads TGTGCCAGCAGCTTATGGGGCAGGGGTCACTCCTACAATGAGCAGTTCTTC. Translated, it gives CASSLWGRGHSYNEQFF.

The chain carries TRBV7-9 and TRBJ1-5; D is unclear. The CDR3 consists of 16 residues. In germline, CDR1 is SEHNR, CDR2 FQNEAQ (reference sequence). Trimming cost V 5 bases and J 4 bases, with 18 bases left between them. The CDR3 DNA is TGTGCCAGCAGCCTCGGTCCATATACCGTAAATCAGCCCCAGCATTTT. Residues: CASSLGPYTVNQPQHF.

V and J are TRBV25-1 and TRBJ2-5, with TRBD1 matching 10 bases. CDR3 length equals 15 residues. Germline assignment: CDR1 MGHDK and CDR2 SYGVNS. Losses at the gene ends were 1 base for V and 9 bases for J; bases not matched to a gene: 8. The CDR3 sequence: CASSELGTGVEAQYF. DNA for the CDR3: TGTGCCAGCAGTGAATTGGGGACAGGGGTTGAGGCCCAGTACTTC.

The rearrangement links TRBV5-8 to TRBJ1-5; D is ambiguous. V lost 0 bases to trimming and J lost 3 bases, with 10 bases between them. CDR1 is SGHTS, CDR2 YDEGEE, per germline. This CDR3 contains 15 residues. CDR3 residues: CASSLVGQANQPQHF. The CDR3 DNA follows: TGTGCCAGCAGCTTGGTAGGTCAGGCCAATCAGCCCCAGCATTTT.

This chain joins TRBV9 and TRBJ1-3; 7 nucleotides agree with TRBD1. J lost 0 bases, V lost 2 bases, and 11 bases had no gene match. The CDR3 is 18 residues long. Germline-derived CDR1 and CDR2 are SGDLS and YYNGEE. CDR3 region: CASSVSTGQAVSGNTIYF. CDR3 bases: TGTGCCAGCAGCGTGTCTACCGGACAGGCCGTCTCTGGAAACACCATATATTTT. Full variable domain (outside the CDR3, taken from reference TRBV9 and TRBJ1-3): DSGVTQTPKHLITATGQRVTLRCSPRSGDLSVYWYQQSLDQGLQFLIQYYNGEERAKGNILERFSAQQFPDLHSELNLSSLELGDSALYFCASSVSTGQAVSGNTIYFGEGSWLTVV.

The chain is built from TRBV19 and TRBJ1-2; D remains unclear. In germline, CDR1 is LNHDA, CDR2 SQIVND (reference sequence). This CDR3 spans 13 amino acids. The V end was cut by 7 bases, the J end by 6 bases, with 15 bases between. The CDR3 here is CASTLGGNDGYTF. The CDR3 region has the DNA TGTGCCAGTACCCTCGGAGGGAATGATGGCTACACCTTC.

CDR3 protein: CASTLGRGLTEAFF. The CDR3 nucleotides are TGTGCCAGCACCCTCGGCAGGGGGCTCACTGAAGCTTTCTTT. V usage is TRBV7-9 and J usage is TRBJ1-1; TRBD1 matches at 8 bases. J gave up 4 bases and V 7 bases, and 8 bases lay outside the gene matches. Germline values: CDR1 SEHNR, CDR2 FQNEAQ (reference sequence). The CDR3 spans 14 residues.

The V gene is TRBV18, the J gene TRBJ2-5; D perhaps matches TRBD1 (5 bases). The V gene lost 10 bases and the J gene lost 4 bases, with 13 bases spanning the gap. CDR1 and CDR2 (germline): KGHSH, LQKENI. This CDR3 is 12 amino acids long. CDR3 DNA: TGTGCCACCACTGGGGCCCCAGAGACCCAGTACTTC. It specifies CATTGAPETQYF.

The chain uses TRBV5-6 and TRBJ2-3; no clear D. The CDR3 has 16 residues. The V gene's germline CDR1 is SGHDT and CDR2 YYEEEE. V dropped 0 bases and J dropped 0 bases, with 11 bases sitting between them. CDR3 amino acids: CASSLGLQASTDTQYF. The CDR3 region has the DNA TGTGCCAGCAGCTTGGGGCTCCAGGCTAGCACAGATACGCAGTATTTT.

This clone appeared a single time. The chain recombines TRBV5-1 with TRBJ2-7, with D perhaps TRBD2 (5 bases). The CDR3 totals 13 residues. CDR1 and CDR2 from the germline V gene are SGHRS and YFSETQ. V lost 4 bases and J lost 0, with 8 bases in between. The CDR3 region is CASSPAASYEQYF. DNA of the CDR3: TGCGCCAGCAGCCCAGCGGCCTCCTACGAGCAGTACTTC.

Notes on this clone: An end of the junction does not agree with germline; a read error may underlie this. This sample includes further DNA sequences coding for the same CDR3. The chain recombines TRBV7-6 with TRBJ1-2; weak D call: TRBD1 (5 bases). The germline V gene has CDR1 SGHVS and CDR2 FNYEAQ. The length of the CDR3 is 16 residues. CDR3 nucleotides: TGTGCCAGCAGCTTGGGGGGGTTTTACAGGTCGGATGGCTACACTTTC. Translating it yields CASSLGGFYRSDGYTF.

The V and J genes are TRBV30 and TRBJ2-1, with D tentatively TRBD2 (5 bases). V was shortened by 3 bases and J by 1 base, with 10 bases between the two germline ends. CDR1 is GTSNPN and CDR2 is SVGIG in the germline V gene (reference sequence). This CDR3 contains 14 residues. CDR3 sequence: CAWRAAVSYNEQFF. DNA for the CDR3: TGTGCCTGGAGAGCGGCCGTTTCCTACAATGAGCAGTTCTTC.

On this clone itself: The identical CDR3 is also encoded by other nucleotide sequences in the sample. This chain connects TRBV4-3 to TRBJ2-6; 8 bases align to TRBD2. V lost 1 base, J lost 0 bases, and 2 bases stayed unmatched. The CDR3 has 17 amino acids. Germline values: CDR1 LGHNA, CDR2 YSLEER. CDR3 loop: CASSQVAGNSGANVLTF. CDR3 DNA sequence: TGCGCCAGCAGCCAAGTAGCGGGGAACTCTGGGGCCAACGTCCTGACTTTC.